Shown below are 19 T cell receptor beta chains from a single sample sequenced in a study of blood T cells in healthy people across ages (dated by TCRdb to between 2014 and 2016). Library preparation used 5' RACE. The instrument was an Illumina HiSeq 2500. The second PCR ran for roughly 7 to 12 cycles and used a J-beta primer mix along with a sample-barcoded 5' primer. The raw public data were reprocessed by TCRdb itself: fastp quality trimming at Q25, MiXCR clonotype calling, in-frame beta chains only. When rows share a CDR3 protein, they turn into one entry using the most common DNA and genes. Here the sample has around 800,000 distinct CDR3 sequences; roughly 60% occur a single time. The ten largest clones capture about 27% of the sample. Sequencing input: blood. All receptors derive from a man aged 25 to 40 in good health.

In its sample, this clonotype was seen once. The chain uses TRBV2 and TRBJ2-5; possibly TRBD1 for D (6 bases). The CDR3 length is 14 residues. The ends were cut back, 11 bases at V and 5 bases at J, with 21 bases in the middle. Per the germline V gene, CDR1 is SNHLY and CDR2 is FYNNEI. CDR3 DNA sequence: TGTGCCTCAAAAGGGGACACCGGCAAGGAGACCCAGTACTTC. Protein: CASKGDTGKETQYF.

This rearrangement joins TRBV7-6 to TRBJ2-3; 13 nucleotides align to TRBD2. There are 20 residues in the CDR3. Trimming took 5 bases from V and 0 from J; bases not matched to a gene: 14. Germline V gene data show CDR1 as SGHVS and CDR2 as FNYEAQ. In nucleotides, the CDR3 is TGTGCCAGCAGCCCCCTCCTAGGACTAGCGGGGGCGACTAGCACAGATACGCAGTATTTT. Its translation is CASSPLLGLAGATSTDTQYF.

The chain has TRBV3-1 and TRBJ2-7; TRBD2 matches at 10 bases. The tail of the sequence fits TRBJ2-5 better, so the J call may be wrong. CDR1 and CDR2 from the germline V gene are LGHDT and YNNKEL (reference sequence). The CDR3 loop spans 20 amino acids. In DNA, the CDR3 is TGTGCCAGCAGCCAAGATCTTAGGGGGGGGGCTAGCGGGAGACACGAGACCCAGTACTTC. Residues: CASSQDLRGGASGRHETQYF.

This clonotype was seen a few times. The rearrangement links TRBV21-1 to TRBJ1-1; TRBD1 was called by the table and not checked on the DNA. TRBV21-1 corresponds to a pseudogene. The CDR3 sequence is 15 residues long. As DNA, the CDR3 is TGTGCCAGCAGCGCAGCAGGGGGCGCTGAGATTGAAGCTTTCTTT. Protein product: CASSAAGGAEIEAFF.

The CDR3 coding sequence is TGCAGCGTTGGTGGTGCAGGACAGGGCAGCTCTGGGGCCAACGTCCTGACTTTC. Encoded protein: CSVGGAGQGSSGANVLTF. The chain joins TRBV29-1 to TRBJ2-6; 8 bases map to TRBD1. Trimming cost V 4 bases and J 0 bases; bases outside gene matches: 11. The CDR3 loop spans 18 amino acids. The germline V gene has CDR1 SQVTM and CDR2 ANQGSEA.

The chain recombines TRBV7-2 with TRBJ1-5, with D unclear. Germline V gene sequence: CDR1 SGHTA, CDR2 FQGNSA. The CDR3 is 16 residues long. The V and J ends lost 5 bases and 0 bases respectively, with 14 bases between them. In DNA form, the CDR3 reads TGTGCCAGCAGCCCCGCGGGAAGGGATAGCAATCAGCCCCAGCATTTT. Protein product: CASSPAGRDSNQPQHF. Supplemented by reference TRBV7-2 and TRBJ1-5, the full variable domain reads GAGVSQSPSNKVTEKGKDVELRCDPISGHTALYWYRQSLGQGLEFLIYFQGNSAPDKSGLPSDRFSAERTGGSVSTLTIQRTQQEDSAVYLCASSPAGRDSNQPQHFGDGTRLSIL.

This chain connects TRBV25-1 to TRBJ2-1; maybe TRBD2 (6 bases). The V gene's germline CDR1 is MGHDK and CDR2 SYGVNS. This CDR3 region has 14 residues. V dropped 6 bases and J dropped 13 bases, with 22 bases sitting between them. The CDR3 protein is CASRLGPGGETQFF. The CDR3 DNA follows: TGTGCCAGCAGACTGGGACCTGGCGGGGAGACCCAGTTCTTC.

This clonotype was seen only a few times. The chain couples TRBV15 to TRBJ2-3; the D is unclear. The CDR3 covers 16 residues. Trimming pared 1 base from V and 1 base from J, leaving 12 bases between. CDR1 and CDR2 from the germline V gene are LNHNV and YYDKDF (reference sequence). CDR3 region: CATSRVTRYGTDTQYF. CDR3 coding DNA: TGTGCCACCAGCAGAGTGACTCGCTACGGCACAGATACGCAGTATTTT.

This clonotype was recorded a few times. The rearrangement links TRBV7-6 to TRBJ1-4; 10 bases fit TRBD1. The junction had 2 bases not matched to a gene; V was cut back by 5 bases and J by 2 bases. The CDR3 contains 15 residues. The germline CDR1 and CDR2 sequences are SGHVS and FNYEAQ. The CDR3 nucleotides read TGTGCCAGCAGCGTGGGACAGGGGACTAATGAAAAACTGTTTTTT. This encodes CASSVGQGTNEKLFF.

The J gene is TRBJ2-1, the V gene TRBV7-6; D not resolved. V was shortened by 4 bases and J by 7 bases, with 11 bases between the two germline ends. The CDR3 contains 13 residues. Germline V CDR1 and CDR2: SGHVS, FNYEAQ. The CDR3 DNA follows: TGTGCCAGCAGCTGGATGTTTGATAATGAGCAGTTCTTC. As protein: CASSWMFDNEQFF. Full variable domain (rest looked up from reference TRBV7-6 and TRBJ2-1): GAGVSQSPRYKVTKRGQDVALRCDPISGHVSLYWYRQALGQGPEFLTYFNYEAQQDKSGLPNDRFSAERPEGSISTLTIQRTEQRDSAMYRCASSWMFDNEQFFGPGTRLTVL.

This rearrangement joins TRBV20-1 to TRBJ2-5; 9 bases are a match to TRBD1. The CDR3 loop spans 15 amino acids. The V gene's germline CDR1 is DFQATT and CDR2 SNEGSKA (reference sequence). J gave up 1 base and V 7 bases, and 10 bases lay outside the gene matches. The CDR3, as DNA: TGCAGTGGCACCCCGGGACAGGGCCCCCAAGAGACCCAGTACTTC. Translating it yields CSGTPGQGPQETQYF.

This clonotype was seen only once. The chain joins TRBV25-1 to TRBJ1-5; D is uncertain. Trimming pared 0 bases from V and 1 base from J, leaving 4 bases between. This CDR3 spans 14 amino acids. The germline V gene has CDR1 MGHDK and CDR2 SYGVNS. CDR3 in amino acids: CASSEYGSNQPQHF. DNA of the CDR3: TGTGCCAGCAGTGAATACGGGAGCAATCAGCCCCAGCATTTT.

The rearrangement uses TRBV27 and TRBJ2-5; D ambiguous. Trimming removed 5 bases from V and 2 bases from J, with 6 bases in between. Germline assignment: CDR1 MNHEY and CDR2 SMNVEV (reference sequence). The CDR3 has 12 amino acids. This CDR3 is CASSNFQETQYF. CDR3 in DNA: TGTGCCAGCAGTAACTTTCAAGAGACCCAGTACTTC.

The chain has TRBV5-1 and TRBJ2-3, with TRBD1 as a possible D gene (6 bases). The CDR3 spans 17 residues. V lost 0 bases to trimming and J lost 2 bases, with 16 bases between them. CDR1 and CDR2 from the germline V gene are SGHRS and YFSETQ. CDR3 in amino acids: CASSLATGQGITDTQYF. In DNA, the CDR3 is TGCGCCAGCAGCTTGGCTACGGGACAAGGAATCACAGATACGCAGTATTTT.

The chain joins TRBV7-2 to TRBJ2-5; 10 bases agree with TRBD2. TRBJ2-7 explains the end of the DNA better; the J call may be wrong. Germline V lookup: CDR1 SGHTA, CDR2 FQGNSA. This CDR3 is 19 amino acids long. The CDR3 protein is CASSLRHGQRGGPSYEQYF. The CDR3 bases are TGTGCCAGCAGCTTGCGACACGGGCAGCGGGGGGGCCCGTCCTACGAGCAGTACTTC.

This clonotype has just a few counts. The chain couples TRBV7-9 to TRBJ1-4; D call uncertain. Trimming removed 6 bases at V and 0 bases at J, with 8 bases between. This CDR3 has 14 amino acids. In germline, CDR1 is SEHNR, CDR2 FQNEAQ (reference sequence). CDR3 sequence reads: CASSRGSTNEKLFF. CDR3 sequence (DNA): TGTGCCAGCAGTCGGGGATCAACTAATGAAAAACTGTTTTTT.

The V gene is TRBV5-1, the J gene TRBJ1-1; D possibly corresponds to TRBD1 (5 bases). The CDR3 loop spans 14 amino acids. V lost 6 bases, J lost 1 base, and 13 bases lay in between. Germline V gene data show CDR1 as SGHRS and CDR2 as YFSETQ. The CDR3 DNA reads TGCGCCAGCACCGTACGGGGGGGGAACACTGAAGCTTTCTTT. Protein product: CASTVRGGNTEAFF.

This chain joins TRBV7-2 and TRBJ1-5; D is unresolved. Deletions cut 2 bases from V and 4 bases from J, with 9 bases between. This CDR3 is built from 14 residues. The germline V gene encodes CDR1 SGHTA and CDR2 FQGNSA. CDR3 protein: CASSLSPRNQPQHF. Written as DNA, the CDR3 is TGTGCCAGCAGCTTATCCCCTAGGAATCAGCCCCAGCATTTT. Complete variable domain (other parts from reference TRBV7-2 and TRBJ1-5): GAGVSQSPSNKVTEKGKDVELRCDPISGHTALYWYRQSLGQGLEFLIYFQGNSAPDKSGLPSDRFSAERTGGSVSTLTIQRTQQEDSAVYLCASSLSPRNQPQHFGDGTRLSIL.

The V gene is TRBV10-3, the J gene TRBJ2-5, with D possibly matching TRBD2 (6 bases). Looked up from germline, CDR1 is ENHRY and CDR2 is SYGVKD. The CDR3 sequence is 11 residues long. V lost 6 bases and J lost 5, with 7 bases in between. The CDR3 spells CAIRRGETQYF. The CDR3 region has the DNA TGTGCCATCAGACGGGGGGAGACCCAGTACTTC.